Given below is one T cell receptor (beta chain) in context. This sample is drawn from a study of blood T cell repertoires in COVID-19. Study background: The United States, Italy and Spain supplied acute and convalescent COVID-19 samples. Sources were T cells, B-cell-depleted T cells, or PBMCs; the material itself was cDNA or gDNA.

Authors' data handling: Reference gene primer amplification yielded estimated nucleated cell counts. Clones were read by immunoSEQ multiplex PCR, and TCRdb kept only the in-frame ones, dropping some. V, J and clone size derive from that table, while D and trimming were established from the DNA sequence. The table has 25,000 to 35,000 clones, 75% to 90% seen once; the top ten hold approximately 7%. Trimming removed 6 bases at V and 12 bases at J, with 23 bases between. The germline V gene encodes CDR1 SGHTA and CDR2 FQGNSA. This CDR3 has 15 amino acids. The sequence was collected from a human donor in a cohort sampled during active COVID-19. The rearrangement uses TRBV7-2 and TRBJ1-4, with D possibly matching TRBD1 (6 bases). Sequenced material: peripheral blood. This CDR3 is CASSSRTGRGKELFF. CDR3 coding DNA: TGTGCCAGCAGTTCAAGAACAGGGCGGGGGAAAGAACTGTTTTTT.